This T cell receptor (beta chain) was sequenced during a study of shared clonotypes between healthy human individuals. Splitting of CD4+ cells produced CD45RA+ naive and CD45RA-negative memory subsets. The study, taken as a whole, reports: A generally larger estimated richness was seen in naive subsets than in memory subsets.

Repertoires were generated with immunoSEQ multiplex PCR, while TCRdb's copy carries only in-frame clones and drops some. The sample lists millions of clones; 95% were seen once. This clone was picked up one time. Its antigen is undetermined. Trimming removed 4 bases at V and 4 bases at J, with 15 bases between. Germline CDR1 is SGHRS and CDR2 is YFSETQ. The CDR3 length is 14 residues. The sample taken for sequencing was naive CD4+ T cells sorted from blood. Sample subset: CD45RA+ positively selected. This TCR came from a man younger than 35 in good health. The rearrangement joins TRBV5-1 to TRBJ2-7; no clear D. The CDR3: CASSPDHYGYEQYF. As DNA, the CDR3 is TGCGCCAGCAGCCCGGACCACTATGGTTACGAGCAGTACTTC.